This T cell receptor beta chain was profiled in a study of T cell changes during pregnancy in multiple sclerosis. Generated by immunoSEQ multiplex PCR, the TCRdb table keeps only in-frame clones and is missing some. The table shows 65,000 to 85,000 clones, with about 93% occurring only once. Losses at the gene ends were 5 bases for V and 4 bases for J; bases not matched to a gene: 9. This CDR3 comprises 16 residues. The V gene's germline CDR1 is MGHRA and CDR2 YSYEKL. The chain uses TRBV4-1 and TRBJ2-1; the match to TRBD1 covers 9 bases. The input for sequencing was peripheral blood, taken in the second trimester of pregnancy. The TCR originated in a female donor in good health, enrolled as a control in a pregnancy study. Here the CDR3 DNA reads TGCGCCAGCAGCACCCGGACAGGGGCGCTTTACAATGAGCAGTTCTTC. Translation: CASSTRTGALYNEQFF.